This T cell receptor beta chain was retrieved from a study of blood T cells in healthy people across ages (dated by TCRdb to between 2014 and 2017). General notes on the study: In model experiments, template switching captured about one uniquely barcoded TCR beta cDNA molecule for every two T cells. The study measured age-related changes in TCR beta repertoire diversity using deep sequencing normalized with unique cDNA molecular identifiers. Four age groups were formed from the donors: young (average approximately 16 years), middle-aged (approximately 39), aged (roughly 58) and long-lived (roughly 81). To avoid experimental bias, donors of different ages were spread randomly across the sequencing lanes. Using the same blood draw, the study looked at two additional independent replicas of 1 million unique cDNA reads for two donors, one aged 18 to 29 and the other aged 80 or older.

Summary of the overall study and its limitations: Observed TCR beta diversity per million T cells fell roughly linearly with age, and a significant reduction was already apparent by age roughly 41. Because the CMV infection status of the donors was unknown, age-related changes in expanded clonotypes may potentially have been confounded. Because profiling used bulk unsorted PBMCs, naive and antigen-experienced compartments could not be compared conclusively. Compared with the aged group, more naive CD4+ T cells, fewer expanded clones and increased TCR diversity were shown by the long-lived group, suggesting age selection. Estimates of total diversity from one million sequenced T cells were regarded as lower bounds and underestimates. The percentage of naive T cells measured by flow cytometry correlated strongly with observed TCR beta diversity.

Via the germline V gene, CDR1 is LGHNA and CDR2 YSLEER. The germline ends are 9 bases apart after V is trimmed by 0 bases and J by 0 bases. The CDR3 has 15 amino acids, counting the end cysteine and phenylalanine. Only the CDR3 DNA is retained, 45 bases long and in frame from the first base. The protocol used for the library was 5' RACE. Sequencing took place on an Illumina HiSeq 2500. The second PCR ran for about 6 to 12 cycles and used a J-beta primer mix along with a sample-barcoded 5' primer. A template-switch 5' adaptor carrying 12 random nucleotides introduced a unique molecular identifier onto each TCR beta cDNA molecule. Each sample yielded at least 3 million CDR3-containing paired-end reads. First-strand cDNA was synthesized from all RNA with the Mint cDNA synthesis kit, primed by a TRBC-specific oligonucleotide. Following uracil-DNA glycosylase treatment, all cDNA underwent a first 18-cycle PCR with the universal primers M1SS and BC2_uni_R. The published analysis was carried out like this. For normalization, 1 million high-quality reads, each with a distinct molecular identifier, were randomly selected from each sample. Reads sharing molecular identifiers were discarded rather than binned into consensus sequences. MiTCR, set to a Q25 quality threshold and the strictest error-elimination algorithm, was used for CDR3 identification, clonotype clustering and error correction. A nonparametric unseen species model with Euler transformation was used to estimate lower-bound total TCR beta diversity. TCRdb applied fastp at Q25 and MiXCR to the public reads, then kept only in-frame beta chains. Every entry covers one CDR3 protein and lists the most common genes and DNA from its rows. These V and J calls are TCRdb output, not the study's own analysis. This sample lists roughly 1,300,000 distinct CDR3 sequences; approximately 59% were detected once. The ten largest clones capture 6.5% to 8% of the sample.

A note on this clonotype: The antigen it recognizes is unknown. Base qualities are missing; no much larger clone stands one base away.

Donors were 35 to 40 systemically healthy Caucasian individuals from Russia aged roughly 6 to 95 years. Roughly 9.5 milliliters of peripheral blood were drawn from each donor into EDTA-treated Vacutainer tubes. PBMCs were isolated by Ficoll-Paque density-gradient centrifugation, with at least 7 million obtained per sample. Total RNA, at least 5 micrograms per sample, was extracted from PBMCs with Trizol reagent. For every donor, an aliquot of PBMCs went through flow cytometry to measure the percentages of naive CD45RAhigh/CD27high T cells. The rearranged segments are TRBV4-3 and TRBJ2-7, with no confidently assigned D gene. The sequenced sample consisted of blood. The TCR was taken from a man between 18 and 35 years old in good health. The nucleotide sequence is given as TGCGCCAGCAGCCAAGATAAGGTGACCTCCTACGAGCAGTACTTC. Its protein product is CASSQDKVTSYEQYF.